The 2 T cell receptor beta chains listed next were all sequenced from one sample in a study of blood T cell repertoires in COVID-19. TCRdb's table, derived via immunoSEQ multiplex PCR, lists solely in-frame clones and lacks some. This sample yields approximately 110,000 clones, of which about 74% are seen a single time; around 6% belongs to the top ten. Sample: peripheral blood. These receptors all come from a man at least 80 years old with COVID-19, enrolled during active disease.

The rearrangement links TRBV7-6 to TRBJ1-1; D gene ambiguous. V shed 2 bases and J shed 5 bases, with 9 bases lying between them. Germline-derived CDR1 and CDR2 are SGHVS and FNYEAQ. The CDR3 runs 13 residues. CDR3: CASSLLLQTEAFF. CDR3 in DNA: TGTGCCAGCAGCTTATTGCTACAGACTGAAGCTTTCTTT.

V and J are TRBV19 and TRBJ2-1, with 12 bases identical to TRBD2. The germline V gene has CDR1 LNHDA and CDR2 SQIVND (reference sequence). Losses at the gene ends were 10 bases for V and 1 base for J; bases not matched to a gene: 5. This CDR3 comprises 15 residues. The DNA for the CDR3 is TGTGCCACCGGGGGGACTAGCGGGTCCTACAATGAGCAGTTCTTC. Amino acids: CATGGTSGSYNEQFF.